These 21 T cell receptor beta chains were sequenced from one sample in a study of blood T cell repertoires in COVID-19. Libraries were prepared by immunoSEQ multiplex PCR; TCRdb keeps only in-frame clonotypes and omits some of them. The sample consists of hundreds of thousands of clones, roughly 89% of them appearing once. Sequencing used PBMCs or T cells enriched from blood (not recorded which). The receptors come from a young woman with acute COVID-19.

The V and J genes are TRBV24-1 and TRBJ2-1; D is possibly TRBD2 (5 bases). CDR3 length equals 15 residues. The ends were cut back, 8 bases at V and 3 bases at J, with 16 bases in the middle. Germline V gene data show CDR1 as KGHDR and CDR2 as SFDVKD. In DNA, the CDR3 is TGTGCCACCAACCAGTCCCTCGGGGACTACAATGAGCAGTTCTTC. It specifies CATNQSLGDYNEQFF.

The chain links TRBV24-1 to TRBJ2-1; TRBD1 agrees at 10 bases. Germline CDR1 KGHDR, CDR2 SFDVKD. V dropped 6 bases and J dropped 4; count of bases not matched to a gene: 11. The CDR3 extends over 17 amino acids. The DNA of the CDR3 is TGTGCCACCAGTCCCGCCCGGGACAGGGGCTCTTACAATGAGCAGTTCTTC. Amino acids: CATSPARDRGSYNEQFF.

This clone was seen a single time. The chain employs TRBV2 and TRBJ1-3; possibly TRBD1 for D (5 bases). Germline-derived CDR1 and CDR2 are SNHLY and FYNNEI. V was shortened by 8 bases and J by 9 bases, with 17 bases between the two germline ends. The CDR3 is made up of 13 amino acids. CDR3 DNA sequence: TGTGCCAGCGCACCCGACAGCTTCGTCACCATATATTTT. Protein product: CASAPDSFVTIYF.

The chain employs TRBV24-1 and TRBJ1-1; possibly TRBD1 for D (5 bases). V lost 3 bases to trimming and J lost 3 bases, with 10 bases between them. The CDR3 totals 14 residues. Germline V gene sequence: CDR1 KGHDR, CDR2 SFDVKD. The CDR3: CATSDTGQYTEAFF. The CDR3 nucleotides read TGTGCCACCAGTGATACAGGCCAGTACACTGAAGCTTTCTTT.

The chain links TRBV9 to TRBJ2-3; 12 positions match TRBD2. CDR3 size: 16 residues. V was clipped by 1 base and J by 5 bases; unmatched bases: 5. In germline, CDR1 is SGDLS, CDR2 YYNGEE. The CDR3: CASSVLLAGGLDTQYF. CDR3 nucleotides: TGTGCCAGCAGCGTATTACTAGCGGGGGGCCTAGATACGCAGTATTTT. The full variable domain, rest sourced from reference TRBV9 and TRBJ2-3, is DSGVTQTPKHLITATGQRVTLRCSPRSGDLSVYWYQQSLDQGLQFLIQYYNGEERAKGNILERFSAQQFPDLHSELNLSSLELGDSALYFCASSVLLAGGLDTQYFGPGTRLTVL.

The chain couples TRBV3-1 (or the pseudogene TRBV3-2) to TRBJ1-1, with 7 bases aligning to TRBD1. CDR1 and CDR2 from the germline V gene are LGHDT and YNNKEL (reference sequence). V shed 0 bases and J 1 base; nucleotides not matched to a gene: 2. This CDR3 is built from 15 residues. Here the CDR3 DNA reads TGTGCCAGCAGCCAAGAACCAGGGGGGAACACTGAAGCTTTCTTT. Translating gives CASSQEPGGNTEAFF.

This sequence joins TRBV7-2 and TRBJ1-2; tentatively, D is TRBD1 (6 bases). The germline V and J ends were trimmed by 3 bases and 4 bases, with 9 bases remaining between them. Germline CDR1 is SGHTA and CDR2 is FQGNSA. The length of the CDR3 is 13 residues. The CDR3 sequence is CASSFDRIYGYTF. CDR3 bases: TGTGCCAGCAGCTTCGACAGGATCTATGGCTACACCTTC.

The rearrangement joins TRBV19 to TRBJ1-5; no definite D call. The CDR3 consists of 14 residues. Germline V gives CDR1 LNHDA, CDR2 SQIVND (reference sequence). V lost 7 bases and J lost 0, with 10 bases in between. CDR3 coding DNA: TGTGCCAGTACTTCGAGAGATAGCAATCAGCCCCAGCATTTT. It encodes CASTSRDSNQPQHF.

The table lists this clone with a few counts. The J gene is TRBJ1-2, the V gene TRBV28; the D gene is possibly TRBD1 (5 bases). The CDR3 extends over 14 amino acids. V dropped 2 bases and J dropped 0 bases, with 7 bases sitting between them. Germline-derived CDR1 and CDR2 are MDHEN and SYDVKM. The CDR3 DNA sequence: TGTGCCAGCAGTTTAAGACAGACTAACTATGGCTACACCTTC. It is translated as CASSLRQTNYGYTF.

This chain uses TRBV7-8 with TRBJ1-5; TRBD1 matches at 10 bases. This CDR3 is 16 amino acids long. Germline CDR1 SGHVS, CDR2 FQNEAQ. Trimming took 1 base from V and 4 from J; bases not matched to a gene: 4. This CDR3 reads CASSLVGTGVNQPQHF. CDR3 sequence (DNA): TGTGCCAGCAGCTTAGTCGGGACAGGGGTTAATCAGCCCCAGCATTTT.

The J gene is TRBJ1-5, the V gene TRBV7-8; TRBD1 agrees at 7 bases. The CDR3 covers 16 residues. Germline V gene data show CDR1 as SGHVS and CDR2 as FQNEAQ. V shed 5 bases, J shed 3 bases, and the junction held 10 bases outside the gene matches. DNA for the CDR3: TGTGCCAGCAGCGGACTGACAGGGCTAACCAATCAGCCCCAGCATTTT. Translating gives CASSGLTGLTNQPQHF.

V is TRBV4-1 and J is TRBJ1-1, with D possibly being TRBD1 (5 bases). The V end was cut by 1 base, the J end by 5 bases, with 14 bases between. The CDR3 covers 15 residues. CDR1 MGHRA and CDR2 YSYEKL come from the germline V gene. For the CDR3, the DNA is TGCGCCAGCAGCCAAGGTGGGGGGAGGTGGACTGAAGCTTTCTTT. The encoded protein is CASSQGGGRWTEAFF.

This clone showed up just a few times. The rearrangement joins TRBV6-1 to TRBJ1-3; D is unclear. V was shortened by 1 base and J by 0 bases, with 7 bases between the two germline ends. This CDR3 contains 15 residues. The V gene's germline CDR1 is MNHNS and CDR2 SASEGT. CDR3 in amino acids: CASSEVGVSGNTIYF. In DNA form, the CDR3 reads TGTGCCAGCAGTGAAGTGGGCGTCTCTGGAAACACCATATATTTT.

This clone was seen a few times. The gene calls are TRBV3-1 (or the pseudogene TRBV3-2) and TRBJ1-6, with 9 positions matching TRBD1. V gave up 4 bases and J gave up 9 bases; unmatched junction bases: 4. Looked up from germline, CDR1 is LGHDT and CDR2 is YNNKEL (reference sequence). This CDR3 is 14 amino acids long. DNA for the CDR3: TGTGCCAGCAGCCGGGACAGGGAGAGTTCACCCCTCCACTTT. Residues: CASSRDRESSPLHF.

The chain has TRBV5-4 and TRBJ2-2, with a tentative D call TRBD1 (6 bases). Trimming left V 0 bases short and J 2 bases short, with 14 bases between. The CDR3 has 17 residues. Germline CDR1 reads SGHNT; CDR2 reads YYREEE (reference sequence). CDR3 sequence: CASSLAVRTDNTGELFF. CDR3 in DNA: TGTGCCAGCAGCTTGGCCGTCAGGACAGACAACACCGGGGAGCTGTTTTTT.

The CDR3 coding sequence is TGTGCCAGCAGCTTATTGGGACAGGGGGCGGCCTATGGCTACACCTTC. This codes for CASSLLGQGAAYGYTF. This chain uses TRBV7-9 with TRBJ1-2, with TRBD1 matching over 12 bases. Per germline, CDR1 SEHNR and CDR2 FQNEAQ (reference sequence). The CDR3 is 16 amino acids. Trimming took 2 bases from V and 4 from J; bases not matched to a gene: 5.

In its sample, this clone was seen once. The CDR3 spells CASSSYRSINTGELFF. CDR3 nucleotide sequence: TGTGCCAGCAGTTCCTACAGAAGTATAAACACCGGGGAGCTGTTTTTT. The gene calls are TRBV27 and TRBJ2-2; D unresolved. The germline V gene has CDR1 MNHEY and CDR2 SMNVEV (reference sequence). V dropped 4 bases and J dropped 2 bases, with 14 bases sitting between them. The CDR3 has 16 residues.

The CDR3 DNA sequence: TGCGCCAGCAGCAACCAGAAGTCGGGTGACTCTGGAAACACCATATATTTT. Translated, it gives CASSNQKSGDSGNTIYF. The V gene is TRBV5-1, the J gene TRBJ1-3; D is undetermined. With 4 bases removed from V and 0 bases from J, the gap between germline ends came to 17 bases. In germline, CDR1 is SGHRS, CDR2 YFSETQ. This CDR3 has 17 amino acids.

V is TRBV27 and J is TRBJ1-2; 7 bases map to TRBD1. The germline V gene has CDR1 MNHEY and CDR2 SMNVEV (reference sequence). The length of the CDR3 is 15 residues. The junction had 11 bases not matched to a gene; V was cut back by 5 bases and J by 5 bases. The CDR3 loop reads CASSPVLGGQYGYTF. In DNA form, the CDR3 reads TGTGCCAGCAGTCCGGTCTTGGGGGGACAGTATGGCTACACCTTC.

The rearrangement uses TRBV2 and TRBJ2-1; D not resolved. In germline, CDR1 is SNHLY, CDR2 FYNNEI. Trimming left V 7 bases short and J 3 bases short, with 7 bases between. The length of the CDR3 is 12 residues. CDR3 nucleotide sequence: TGTGCCAGCACCCAAAACTACAATGAGCAGTTCTTC. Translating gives CASTQNYNEQFF.

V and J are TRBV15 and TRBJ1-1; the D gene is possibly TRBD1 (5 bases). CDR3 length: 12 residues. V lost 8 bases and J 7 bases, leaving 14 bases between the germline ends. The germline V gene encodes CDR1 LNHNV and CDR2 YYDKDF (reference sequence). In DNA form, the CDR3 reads TGTGCCACCCGAACTTTCCAGGGTGAAGCTTTCTTT. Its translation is CATRTFQGEAFF.